The T cell receptor (beta chain) under discussion was sequenced for a study of PD-L1 blockade in urothelial cancer. The overall study: Men with urothelial cancer arising in the bladder made up most of the roughly 29 patients.

Germline V gene lookup returns CDR1 SGHTA and CDR2 FQGTGA. The CDR3 has 15 residues. V lost 7 bases and J lost 6; bases outside the gene matches: 9. Here immunoSEQ multiplex PCR was the method, and the copy in TCRdb shows in-frame clones only, minus some. This table holds about 38,000 clones, more than 80% found once. The sequence was collected from a man aged 65 to 79 with urothelial cancer. The V call is TRBV7-3, the J call TRBJ2-2; 9 bases align to TRBD2. This specimen was PBMCs, taken around atezolizumab (anti-PD-L1) treatment. For the CDR3, the DNA is TGTGCCAGCATCTTGGCGGGAGGGCCGGCCGGGGAGCTGTTTTTT. This encodes CASILAGGPAGELFF.